The 19 T cell receptor beta chains given below trace back to one sample, sequenced in a study of blood T cell repertoires in COVID-19. Measured with immunoSEQ multiplex PCR; TCRdb has only the in-frame clones, and not every one. The table lists 150,000 to 200,000 clones, approximately 87% of them singletons. Sequenced material: peripheral blood. The receptors shown here come from a woman between 65 and 79 years old with acute or convalescent COVID-19.

This clone has a handful of counts. The chain joins TRBV15 to TRBJ1-1; D not resolved. The CDR3 has 16 residues. The germline V and J ends were trimmed by 0 bases and 0 bases, with 11 bases remaining between them. In germline, CDR1 is LNHNV, CDR2 YYDKDF (reference sequence). The CDR3 nucleotides read TGTGCCACCAGCAGAGATTCAGGCTTCATGAACACTGAAGCTTTCTTT. This codes for CATSRDSGFMNTEAFF.

This rearrangement joins TRBV4-3 to TRBJ2-7, with D maybe TRBD1 (5 bases). CDR1 LGHNA and CDR2 YSLEER come from the germline V gene. V lost 2 bases to trimming and J lost 0 bases, with 14 bases between them. The CDR3 has 16 amino acids. CDR3: CASSQSLQEYSYEQYF. In DNA form, the CDR3 reads TGCGCCAGCAGCCAATCCTTACAGGAATACTCCTACGAGCAGTACTTC.

The chain combines TRBV6-1 with TRBJ1-6; D call uncertain. V was cut by 2 bases and J by 0 bases, with 5 bases left in between. Looked up from germline, CDR1 is MNHNS and CDR2 is SASEGT. The CDR3 totals 15 residues. The chain's CDR3 is CASSEFGSYNSPLHF. CDR3 in DNA: TGTGCCAGCAGTGAATTCGGCTCCTATAATTCACCCCTCCACTTT.

The V call is TRBV5-4, the J call TRBJ2-3, with TRBD2 identical over 11 bases. The CDR3 contains 17 residues. Germline V gene lookup returns CDR1 SGHNT and CDR2 YYREEE (reference sequence). V dropped 2 bases and J dropped 0; count of bases not matched to a gene: 5. The CDR3 DNA sequence: TGTGCCAGCAGCTTACGACTAGCGGGGCCTAGCACAGATACGCAGTATTTT. Its translation: CASSLRLAGPSTDTQYF.

The chain is built from TRBV2 and TRBJ1-1, with 11 bases matching TRBD1. In germline, CDR1 is SNHLY, CDR2 FYNNEI. V lost 5 bases to trimming and J lost 6 bases; unmatched junction nucleotides: 8. There are 15 residues in the CDR3. The CDR3: CASSLTWGQGAEAFF. The CDR3 DNA is TGTGCCAGCAGTCTAACATGGGGACAGGGGGCTGAAGCTTTCTTT.

About this clone: A read error may produce the germline difference seen at one junction end. V is TRBV18 and J is TRBJ1-3; tentatively, D is TRBD1 (5 bases). Germline CDR1 and CDR2: KGHSH and LQKENI. CDR3 size: 12 residues. CDR3 in amino acids: CASSPGRALENF. As DNA, the CDR3 is TGTGCCAGCTCACCCGGCAGGGCCCTTGAAAATTTT.

The chain is built from TRBV4-1 and TRBJ1-6; D is undetermined. The CDR3 spans 15 residues. V was clipped by 0 bases and J by 9 bases, with 12 bases between them. Germline loops: CDR1 MGHRA, CDR2 YSYEKL. The CDR3 sequence is CASSQEIAGASPLHF. In DNA form, the CDR3 reads TGCGCCAGCAGCCAAGAAATCGCGGGAGCTTCACCCCTCCACTTT.

The rearrangement links TRBV4-2 to TRBJ1-1; D unclear. The germline CDR1 and CDR2 sequences are LGHNA and YNFKEQ. The V end lost 0 bases, the J end lost 6 bases, and 8 bases lay between the germline ends. This CDR3 contains 13 residues. In DNA, the CDR3 is TGTGCCAGCAGCCAAGATCTGAGGTCTGAAGCTTTCTTT. Amino acids: CASSQDLRSEAFF.

The rearrangement links TRBV28 to TRBJ2-1; TRBD1 aligns across 8 bases. V lost 6 bases and J lost 5; bases outside the gene matches: 12. Germline lookup yields CDR1 MDHEN and CDR2 SYDVKM. The CDR3 totals 16 residues. The CDR3 loop reads CASSTRGPPIHNEQFF. The CDR3 bases are TGTGCCAGCAGCACCAGGGGGCCGCCGATTCACAATGAGCAGTTCTTC.

The rearrangement uses TRBV4-2 and TRBJ2-7, with D possibly being TRBD1 (5 bases). The V and J ends lost 3 bases and 3 bases respectively, with 9 bases between them. The CDR3 has 13 residues. The V gene's germline CDR1 is LGHNA and CDR2 YNFKEQ. For the CDR3, the DNA is TGTGCCAGCAGCCACCAAGACAGCTACGAGCAGTACTTC. Its translation: CASSHQDSYEQYF.

With regard to this clone: The same CDR3 arises from other DNA sequences in this sample as well. The chain couples TRBV18 to TRBJ1-1; 8 bases align to TRBD1. V was clipped by 3 bases and J by 3 bases; unmatched bases: 0. Looked up from germline, CDR1 is KGHSH and CDR2 is LQKENI. This CDR3 has 13 amino acids. The CDR3 loop is CASSPGQDTEAFF. The CDR3 bases are TGTGCCAGCTCACCGGGACAGGACACTGAAGCTTTCTTT.

The V and J genes are TRBV6-2 or TRBV6-3 and TRBJ2-5, with a weak D call TRBD1 (7 bases). Trimming pared 0 bases from V and 9 bases from J, leaving 14 bases between. The length of the CDR3 is 14 residues. The germline CDR1 and CDR2 sequences are MNHEY and SVGEGT. Here the CDR3 reads CASSYSTGPGAQYF. CDR3 nucleotide sequence: TGTGCCAGCAGTTACTCGACAGGGCCGGGGGCCCAGTACTTC.

The chain carries TRBV28 and TRBJ2-1; a weak D match, TRBD2 (6 bases). The germline V gene has CDR1 MDHEN and CDR2 SYDVKM. Trimming took 5 bases from V and 1 from J, leaving 12 bases between them. This CDR3 has 15 amino acids. CDR3 in amino acids: CASSARLVSYNEQFF. Here the CDR3 DNA reads TGTGCCAGCAGTGCCCGACTAGTTTCCTACAATGAGCAGTTCTTC.

The J gene is TRBJ2-3, the V gene TRBV11-2; 15 bases match TRBD2. The V gene's germline CDR1 is SGHAT and CDR2 FQNNGV. Trimming cost V 5 bases and J 6 bases; bases outside gene matches: 9. This CDR3 spans 17 amino acids. CDR3 in DNA: TGTGCCAGCAGCCCCCGGACTAGCGGGGGGGCTGGGGATACGCAGTATTTT. Translated: CASSPRTSGGAGDTQYF.

This clone has just a few counts. The chain recombines TRBV6-5 with TRBJ2-6; TRBD2 is a possible D gene (5 bases). V was clipped by 2 bases and J by 1 base, with 9 bases between them. The CDR3 has 16 residues. Germline V gives CDR1 MNHEY, CDR2 SVGAGI. The CDR3 DNA sequence: TGTGCCAGCAGTTACGAGAGGGTATCTGGGGCCAACGTCCTGACTTTC. Translated: CASSYERVSGANVLTF.

This rearrangement joins TRBV28 to TRBJ2-2; tentative D call: TRBD2 (6 bases). CDR3 length equals 16 residues. V lost 0 bases and J lost 4, with 12 bases in between. CDR1 MDHEN and CDR2 SYDVKM come from the germline V gene. CDR3 in amino acids: CASSLWGLGSTGELFF. CDR3 in DNA: TGTGCCAGCAGTTTATGGGGACTGGGATCCACCGGGGAGCTGTTTTTT.

This clone occurred once. The V call is TRBV7-2, the J call TRBJ2-3; possible D gene TRBD1, 5 bases. Germline V gene lookup returns CDR1 SGHTA and CDR2 FQGNSA. V was shortened by 4 bases and J by 1 base, with 12 bases between the two germline ends. The CDR3 extends over 15 amino acids. CDR3 DNA: TGTGCCAGCAGCTGGCAGGGCCGGGGCACAGATACGCAGTATTTT. Translated, it gives CASSWQGRGTDTQYF.

The genes are TRBV11-2 and TRBJ2-7, with 8 bases that match TRBD1. J gave up 0 bases and V 5 bases, and 6 bases lay outside the gene matches. The CDR3 length is 15 residues. Looked up from germline, CDR1 is SGHAT and CDR2 is FQNNGV. The CDR3 sequence is CASSVGDRPSYEQYF. DNA for the CDR3: TGTGCCAGCAGCGTGGGGGACAGGCCCTCCTACGAGCAGTACTTC.

V is TRBV5-4 and J is TRBJ2-5, with a possible D match to TRBD2 (6 bases). This CDR3 is built from 15 residues. Trimming took 3 bases from V and 0 from J, leaving 12 bases between them. CDR1 SGHNT and CDR2 YYREEE come from the germline V gene (reference sequence). CDR3 sequence (DNA): TGTGCCAGCAGCTCACAAGGAGGGTACCAAGAGACCCAGTACTTC. Encoded protein: CASSSQGGYQETQYF. Looking up the rest from reference TRBV5-4 and TRBJ2-5 gives the full variable domain: ETGVTQSPTHLIKTRGQQVTLRCSSQSGHNTVSWYQQALGQGPQFIFQYYREEENGRGNFPPRFSGLQFPNYSSELNVNALELDDSALYLCASSSQGGYQETQYFGPGTRLLVL.